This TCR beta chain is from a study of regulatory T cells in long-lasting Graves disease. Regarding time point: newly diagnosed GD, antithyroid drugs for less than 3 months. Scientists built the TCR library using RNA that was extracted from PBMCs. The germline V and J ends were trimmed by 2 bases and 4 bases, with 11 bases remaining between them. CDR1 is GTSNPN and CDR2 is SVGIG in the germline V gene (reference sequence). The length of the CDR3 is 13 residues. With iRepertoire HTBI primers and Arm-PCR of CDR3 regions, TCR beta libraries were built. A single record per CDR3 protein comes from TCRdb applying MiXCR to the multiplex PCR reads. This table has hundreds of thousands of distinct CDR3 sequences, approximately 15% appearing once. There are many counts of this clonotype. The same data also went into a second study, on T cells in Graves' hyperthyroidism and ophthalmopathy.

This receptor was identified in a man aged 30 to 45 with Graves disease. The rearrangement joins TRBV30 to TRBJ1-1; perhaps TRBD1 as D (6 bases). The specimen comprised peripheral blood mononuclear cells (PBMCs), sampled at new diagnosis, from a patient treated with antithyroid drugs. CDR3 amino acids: CAWSHGGGTEAFF. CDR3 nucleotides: TGTGCCTGGAGTCACGGGGGCGGCACTGAAGCTTTCTTT.